Listed here are 18 T cell receptor beta chains from one sample, sequenced in a study of T cells of healthy individuals. Each CDR3 protein gets one entry after TCRdb re-called the 5' RACE reads with MiXCR. The data contain about 82,000 distinct CDR3 sequences, approximately 5.4% of them singletons. Receptors originate from a female donor in good health.

This clonotype was counted only a few times. At one boundary the junction diverges from the germline segment, which might be a read error. The CDR3 spells CASSLATPTGTSGRAPPSYNEQFF. The CDR3 coding sequence is TGTGCTAGCAGCTTAGCGACTCCTACCGGGACTAGCGGGAGGGCCCCCCCCTCCTACAATGAGCAGTTCTTC. The gene calls are TRBV7-7 and TRBJ2-1; 16 bases map to TRBD2. From germline, CDR1 is SSHAT and CDR2 FNYEAQ (reference sequence). The CDR3 contains 24 residues.

This clonotype was counted many times. V is TRBV4-3 and J is TRBJ2-3; 8 nucleotides match TRBD2. The CDR3 has 20 amino acids. Germline V gives CDR1 LGHNA, CDR2 YSLEER. The V gene end was trimmed by 0 bases and the J gene end by 1 base; junction bases not matched to a gene: 15. The CDR3 loop reads CASSQDLGAGGAWGTDTQYF. Written as DNA, the CDR3 is TGCGCCAGCAGCCAAGATCTAGGGGCGGGAGGCGCCTGGGGCACAGATACGCAGTATTTT.

This clonotype was observed at least ten times. The V and J genes are TRBV18 and TRBJ2-7; weak D call: TRBD2 (6 bases). CDR3 length: 16 amino acids. V was pared by 1 base and J by 5 bases, with 18 bases between. Germline-derived CDR1 and CDR2 are KGHSH and LQKENI. The CDR3 reads CASSPRSFLSGDEQYF. CDR3 in DNA: TGTGCCAGCTCACCACGTTCGTTCTTATCGGGAGACGAGCAGTACTTC.

This clonotype was picked up many times. The chain uses TRBV24-1 and TRBJ2-1, with 9 bases fitting TRBD2. The CDR3 contains 13 residues. Trimming took 10 bases from V and 5 from J; bases not matched to a gene: 5. Germline V gene data show CDR1 as KGHDR and CDR2 as SFDVKD. The CDR3, as DNA: TGTGCCACGTCTAGCGGGAAGCACAATGAGCAGTTCTTC. Encoded protein: CATSSGKHNEQFF.

This clonotype was recorded many times. The chain links TRBV19 to TRBJ1-5, with 9 nucleotides matching TRBD1. The trim removed 4 bases at V and 7 bases at J, leaving 14 bases unmatched. In germline, CDR1 is LNHDA, CDR2 SQIVND (reference sequence). This CDR3 contains 17 residues. The CDR3 spells CASSTNLGTGTGQPQHF. DNA of the CDR3: TGTGCCAGTAGTACAAACCTTGGGACAGGGACAGGGCAGCCCCAGCATTTT. Full variable domain (missing parts from reference TRBV19 and TRBJ1-5): DGGITQSPKYLFRKEGQNVTLSCEQNLNHDAMYWYRQDPGQGLRLIYYSQIVNDFQKGDIAEGYSVSREKKESFPLTVTSAQKNPTAFYLCASSTNLGTGTGQPQHFGDGTRLSIL.

This clonotype has a count of ten or more. The chain couples TRBV28 to TRBJ2-5, with TRBD2 identical over 7 bases. V trimming: 6 bases; J trimming: 5 bases; junction bases outside the gene matches: 9. CDR1 is MDHEN, CDR2 SYDVKM, per germline. This CDR3 has 14 amino acids. The CDR3 reads CASSERGGSETQYF. The CDR3 coding sequence is TGTGCCAGCAGCGAACGCGGGGGATCGGAGACCCAGTACTTC.

This clonotype was detected many times. This rearrangement joins TRBV28 to TRBJ1-5; no clear D gene. This CDR3 region has 12 residues. V was clipped by 8 bases and J by 3 bases, with 8 bases between them. Germline loops: CDR1 MDHEN, CDR2 SYDVKM. The DNA for the CDR3 is TGTGCCAGCTTAGTTTCCAATCAGCCCCAGCATTTT. Its translation is CASLVSNQPQHF.

Ten or more counts support this clonotype. The V gene is TRBV14, the J gene TRBJ1-1; 7 bases align to TRBD1. This CDR3 is built from 13 residues. J lost 3 bases, V lost 4 bases, and 2 bases had no gene match. Looked up from germline, CDR1 is SGHDN and CDR2 is FVKESK. CDR3 nucleotides: TGTGCCAGCAGCCTGCAGGGGGACACTGAAGCTTTCTTT. Translating gives CASSLQGDTEAFF.

In this sample, this clonotype turned up many times. J is TRBJ1-1 and V is TRBV7-9; D not resolved. The CDR3 is made up of 13 amino acids. V was cut by 1 base and J by 6 bases, with 9 bases left in between. Per the germline V gene, CDR1 is SEHNR and CDR2 is FQNEAQ (reference sequence). CDR3 protein: CASSLGPGPEAFF. The CDR3 coding sequence is TGTGCCAGCAGCTTAGGACCCGGGCCTGAAGCTTTCTTT. The complete variable domain, with remaining parts taken from reference TRBV7-9 and TRBJ1-1, reads DTGVSQNPRHKITKRGQNVTFRCDPISEHNRLYWYRQTLGQGPEFLTYFQNEAQLEKSRLLSDRFSAERPKGSFSTLEIQRTEQGDSAMYLCASSLGPGPEAFFGQGTRLTVV.

The chain joins TRBV2 to TRBJ2-2, with 9 bases matching TRBD1. Germline values: CDR1 SNHLY, CDR2 FYNNEI. V was clipped by 3 bases and J by 3 bases; unmatched bases: 2. CDR3 length: 15 amino acids. CDR3 in amino acids: CASSDWTGDTGELFF. In DNA, the CDR3 is TGTGCCAGCAGTGATTGGACAGGGGACACCGGGGAGCTGTTTTTT. Complete variable domain (other parts from reference TRBV2 and TRBJ2-2): EPEVTQTPSHQVTQMGQEVILRCVPISNHLYFYWYRQILGQKVEFLVSFYNNEISEKSEIFDDQFSVERPDGSNFTLKIRSTKLEDSAMYFCASSDWTGDTGELFFGEGSRLTVL.

This clonotype appeared many times. The chain joins TRBV6-1 to TRBJ2-7; weak D call: TRBD1 (6 bases). CDR1 and CDR2 from the germline V gene are MNHNS and SASEGT. The CDR3 is 14 residues long. V shed 10 bases and J shed 2 bases, with 18 bases lying between them. The CDR3: CATQGQLGTYEQYF. Here the CDR3 DNA reads TGTGCCACCCAAGGACAGCTTGGAACCTACGAGCAGTACTTC.

With regard to this clonotype: It is likely a read error, because the conserved phenylalanine at the end of the CDR3 is missing. The rearrangement links TRBV7-3 to TRBJ1-1; D not certain. CDR1 and CDR2 (germline): SGHTA, FQGTGA. The CDR3 covers 14 residues. Trimming stripped 4 bases from V and 4 bases from J, with 13 bases between. CDR3 region: CASSSTPSGTEAFI. The CDR3 DNA follows: TGTGCCAGCAGCTCCACCCCGAGCGGCACTGAAGCTTTCATT.

This clonotype came up many times. This rearrangement joins TRBV28 to TRBJ2-6; perhaps TRBD1 as D (5 bases). The V end lost 7 bases, the J end lost 0 bases, and 13 bases lay between the germline ends. The V gene's germline CDR1 is MDHEN and CDR2 SYDVKM. The CDR3 runs to 16 residues. CDR3 bases: TGTGCCAGCAACCACAGGTTCCTCTCTGGGGCCAACGTCCTGACTTTC. Protein: CASNHRFLSGANVLTF.

This clonotype was seen a handful of times. The V and J genes are TRBV4-1 and TRBJ1-5, with TRBD1 matching over 8 bases. Germline loops: CDR1 MGHRA, CDR2 YSYEKL. V gave up 1 base and J gave up 0 bases; unmatched junction bases: 11. The CDR3 length is 19 residues. For the CDR3, the DNA is TGCGCCAGCAGCCAAGTATCGGGACAGGCCGCCTATAGCAATCAGCCCCAGCATTTT. Translating it yields CASSQVSGQAAYSNQPQHF.

This clonotype turned up a few times. The V gene is TRBV20-1, the J gene TRBJ2-3, with 7 positions matching TRBD1. Germline V lookup: CDR1 DFQATT, CDR2 SNEGSKA (reference sequence). The CDR3 contains 15 residues. V lost 0 bases to trimming and J lost 1 base; unmatched junction nucleotides: 4. Here the CDR3 DNA reads TGCAGTGCTAGAGATTCCGGGACAGGCACAGATACGCAGTATTTT. Its translation: CSARDSGTGTDTQYF.

J is TRBJ2-3 and V is TRBV6-2 or TRBV6-3, with D perhaps TRBD2 (6 bases). Germline V CDR1 and CDR2: MNHEY, SVGEGT. The V end lost 0 bases, the J end lost 1 base, and 11 bases lay between the germline ends. The CDR3 sequence is 16 residues long. In nucleotides, the CDR3 is TGTGCCAGCAGTTACTCGTCGGGCGGGGGCACAGATACGCAGTATTTT. It is translated as CASSYSSGGGTDTQYF.

The sample holds a few counts of this clonotype. This chain joins TRBV7-2 and TRBJ1-1, with 8 bases lining up with TRBD1. The J segment lost 4 bases and the V segment lost 0 bases, leaving 1 base of the junction unmatched. The CDR3 runs 14 residues. The germline CDR1 and CDR2 sequences are SGHTA and FQGNSA. The CDR3 region has the DNA TGTGCCAGCAGCTTAGCTGGACAGGGCACTGAAGCTTTCTTT. The encoded protein is CASSLAGQGTEAFF. Complete variable domain (other parts from reference TRBV7-2 and TRBJ1-1): GAGVSQSPSNKVTEKGKDVELRCDPISGHTALYWYRQSLGQGLEFLIYFQGNSAPDKSGLPSDRFSAERTGGSVSTLTIQRTQQEDSAVYLCASSLAGQGTEAFFGQGTRLTVV.

This clonotype was counted at least ten times. This chain uses TRBV5-1 with TRBJ2-3; 15 bases line up with TRBD2. CDR3 length: 16 amino acids. Germline CDR1 is SGHRS and CDR2 is YFSETQ. Losses at the gene ends were 3 bases for V and 7 bases for J; bases not matched to a gene: 6. The CDR3, as DNA: TGCGCCAGCAGCTATAGGACTAGCGGGAGGGCGAATACGCAGTATTTT. Encoded protein: CASSYRTSGRANTQYF.